What follows are 12 T cell receptor beta chains derived from one specimen sequenced in a study of shared clonotypes between healthy human individuals. Assay used: immunoSEQ multiplex PCR; TCRdb lists only in-frame clones, some missing. This sample yields more than 2,000,000 clones, of which around 94% are seen a single time; about 0.13% belongs to the top ten. Sequenced material: naive CD4+ T cells sorted from blood. Subset given: CD45RA+ positively selected. These receptors all stem from a man aged 18 to 29 in good health.

This rearrangement joins TRBV6-1 to TRBJ2-5; TRBD2 agrees at 7 bases. From germline, CDR1 is MNHNS and CDR2 SASEGT. This CDR3 region has 14 residues. Unmatched junction bases numbered 6, after V lost 6 bases and J lost 2 bases. CDR3 in amino acids: CASRQRGLQETQYF. The CDR3 DNA reads TGTGCCAGCAGGCAAAGGGGACTACAAGAGACCCAGTACTTC.

The rearrangement links TRBV5-8 to TRBJ2-7, with 11 bases matching TRBD1. Per germline, CDR1 SGHTS and CDR2 YDEGEE. The CDR3 sequence is 13 residues long. With 4 bases clipped from V and 7 bases from J, the junction kept 4 bases outside the gene matches. The CDR3 protein is CASSLDRGLEQYF. DNA of the CDR3: TGTGCCAGCAGCCTGGACAGGGGGCTGGAGCAGTACTTC. Full variable domain (rest looked up from reference TRBV5-8 and TRBJ2-7): EAGVTQSPTHLIKTRGQQATLRCSPISGHTSVYWYQQALGLGLQFLLWYDEGEERNRGNFPPRFSGRQFPNYSSELNVNALELEDSALYLCASSLDRGLEQYFGPGTRLTVT.

This clone turned up a few times. Written as DNA, the CDR3 is TGCGCCAGCAGCTTGGGACCGCAGCAGTTCTTC. This encodes CASSLGPQQFF. V is TRBV5-1 and J is TRBJ2-1; D gene ambiguous. Germline V CDR1 and CDR2: SGHRS, YFSETQ. This CDR3 is built from 11 residues. V was shortened by 0 bases and J by 11 bases, with 6 bases between the two germline ends.

V is TRBV6-1 and J is TRBJ2-5; 10 nucleotides match TRBD1. This CDR3 region has 14 residues. Trimming cost V 8 bases and J 4 bases; bases outside gene matches: 7. CDR1 MNHNS and CDR2 SASEGT come from the germline V gene. CDR3 nucleotide sequence: TGTGCCAGCTCTGACAGGGGGCCGACAGAGACCCAGTACTTC. Translation: CASSDRGPTETQYF.

This clone was found once. V and J are TRBV7-2 and TRBJ1-6, with no clear D. The V and J ends lost 7 bases and 5 bases respectively, with 12 bases between them. The germline V gene has CDR1 SGHTA and CDR2 FQGNSA. CDR3 length: 14 amino acids. The CDR3 region is CASNPGLHNSPLHF. CDR3 DNA sequence: TGTGCCAGCAACCCGGGCCTTCATAATTCACCCCTCCACTTT.

This clone was seen only once. The chain couples TRBV28 to TRBJ1-3; D is unclear. CDR1 is MDHEN and CDR2 is SYDVKM in the germline V gene. V lost 3 bases, J lost 2 bases, and 14 bases lay in between. There are 16 residues in the CDR3. CDR3 DNA sequence: TGTGCCAGCAGTTTTGAAGTGACCGCAGCTGGAAACACCATATATTTT. It yields the protein CASSFEVTAAGNTIYF.

In its sample, this clone was seen once. The rearrangement links TRBV10-3 to TRBJ2-3; TRBD2 matches 13 bases. Germline CDR1 is ENHRY and CDR2 is SYGVKD. The trim removed 8 bases at V and 1 base at J, leaving 12 bases unmatched. The CDR3 has 18 residues. The CDR3 nucleotides read TGTGCCATCGGATCAGGACTAGCGGGGGCCCCAGGCACAGATACGCAGTATTTT. It codes for CAIGSGLAGAPGTDTQYF.

Concerning this clone itself: Other nucleotide sequences in the sample specify the same CDR3. The V gene is TRBV7-9, the J gene TRBJ2-7; D is undetermined. Trimming removed 1 base from V and 6 bases from J, with 13 bases in between. The CDR3 has 14 residues. Germline V gene data show CDR1 as SEHNR and CDR2 as FQNEAQ (reference sequence). Here the CDR3 reads CASSLDGPAGEQYF. DNA of the CDR3: TGTGCCAGCAGCTTAGATGGTCCCGCCGGCGAGCAGTACTTC.

The V and J genes are TRBV6-1 and TRBJ1-4, with D unclear. CDR3 length: 14 amino acids. Germline lookup yields CDR1 MNHNS and CDR2 SASEGT. Trimming removed 8 bases from V and 4 bases from J, with 14 bases in between. CDR3 amino acids: CASREGRGNEKLFF. The CDR3 DNA sequence: TGTGCCAGCCGGGAGGGTCGGGGTAATGAAAAACTGTTTTTT.

The V and J genes are TRBV6-5 and TRBJ2-2; D is ambiguous. The CDR3 length is 15 residues. From germline, CDR1 is MNHEY and CDR2 SVGAGI. V shed 6 bases and J shed 0 bases, with 11 bases lying between them. The CDR3 sequence: CASRPGPANTGELFF. CDR3 in DNA: TGTGCCAGCAGACCTGGACCCGCGAACACCGGGGAGCTGTTTTTT.

The chain uses TRBV2 and TRBJ2-7, with D perhaps matching TRBD1 (5 bases). Germline V gene lookup returns CDR1 SNHLY and CDR2 FYNNEI. The CDR3 extends over 13 amino acids. Trimming pared 3 bases from V and 2 bases from J, leaving 8 bases between. DNA for the CDR3: TGTGCCAGCAGTGATGCAGGGACCTACGAGCAGTACTTC. It translates to CASSDAGTYEQYF.

The chain recombines TRBV6-6 with TRBJ2-2, with TRBD1 matching over 7 bases. V shed 11 bases, J shed 0 bases, and the junction held 9 bases outside the gene matches. This CDR3 is built from 15 residues. CDR1 and CDR2 (germline): MNHNY, SVGAGI (reference sequence). CDR3 sequence reads: CALPRDSPNTGELFF. In DNA form, the CDR3 reads TGTGCCCTCCCCCGGGACAGCCCGAACACCGGGGAGCTGTTTTTT.